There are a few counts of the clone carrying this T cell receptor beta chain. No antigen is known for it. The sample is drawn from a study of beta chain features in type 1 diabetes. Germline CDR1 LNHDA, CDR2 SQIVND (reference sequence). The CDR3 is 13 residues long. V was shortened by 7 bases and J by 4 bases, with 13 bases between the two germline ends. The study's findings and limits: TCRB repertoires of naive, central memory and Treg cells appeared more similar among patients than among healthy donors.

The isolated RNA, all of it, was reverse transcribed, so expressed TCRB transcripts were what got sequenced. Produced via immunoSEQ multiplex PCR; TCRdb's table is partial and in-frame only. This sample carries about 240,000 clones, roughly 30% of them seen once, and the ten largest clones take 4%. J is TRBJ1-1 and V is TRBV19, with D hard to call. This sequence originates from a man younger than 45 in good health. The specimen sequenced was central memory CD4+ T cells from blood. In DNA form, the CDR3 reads TGTGCCAGTAAGCGGCGGGAGGGCACTGAAGCTTTCTTT. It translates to CASKRREGTEAFF.